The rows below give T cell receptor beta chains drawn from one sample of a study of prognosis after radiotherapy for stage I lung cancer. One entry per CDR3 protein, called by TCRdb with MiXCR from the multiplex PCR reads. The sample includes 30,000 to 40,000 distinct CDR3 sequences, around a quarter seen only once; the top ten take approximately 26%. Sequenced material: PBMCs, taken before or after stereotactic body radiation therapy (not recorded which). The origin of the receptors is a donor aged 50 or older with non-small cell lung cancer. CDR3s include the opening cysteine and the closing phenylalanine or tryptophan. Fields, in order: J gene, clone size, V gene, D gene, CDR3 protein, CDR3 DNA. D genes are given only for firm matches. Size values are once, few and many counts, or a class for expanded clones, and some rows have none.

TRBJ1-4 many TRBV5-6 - CASSLQGNEKLFF TGTGCCAGCAGCTTACAGGGAAATGAAAAACTGTTTTTT
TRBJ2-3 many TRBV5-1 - CASSLTPSRGIDTQYF TGCGCCAGCAGCCTTACGCCATCCAGGGGAATAGATACGCAGTATTTT
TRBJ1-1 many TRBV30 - CAWSEGPRMNTEAFF TGTGCCTGGAGTGAGGGTCCCAGGATGAACACTGAAGCTTTCTTT
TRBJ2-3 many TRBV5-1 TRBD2 CASSALGTGTSGDTQYF TGCGCCAGCAGCGCCCTTGGAACCGGGACTAGCGGGGATACGCAGTATTTT
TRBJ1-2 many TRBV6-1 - CASKGWTAGQGGYTF TGTGCCAGCAAAGGGTGGACAGCGGGCCAGGGGGGCTACACCTTC
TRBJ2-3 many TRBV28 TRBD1 CASSLGQGADTQYF TGTGCCAGCAGTTTAGGACAGGGGGCAGATACGCAGTATTTT
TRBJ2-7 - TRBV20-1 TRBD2 CSGGEASGTTYEQYF TGCAGTGGGGGGGAAGCTAGCGGGACGACCTACGAGCAGTACTTC
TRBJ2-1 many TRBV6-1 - CASSSPDFDHNEQFF TGTGCCAGCAGTAGCCCGGACTTCGATCACAATGAGCAGTTCTTC
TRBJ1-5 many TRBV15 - CATSREGDTNQPQHF TGTGCCACCAGCAGAGAGGGGGACACTAATCAGCCCCAGCATTTT
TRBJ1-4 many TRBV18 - CASSPRQGDEKLFF TGTGCCAGCTCACCAAGGCAGGGAGATGAAAAACTGTTTTTT
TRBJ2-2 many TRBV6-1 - CASSESQMNTGELFF TGTGCCAGCAGCGAATCCCAGATGAACACCGGGGAGCTGTTTTTT
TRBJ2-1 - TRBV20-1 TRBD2 CSARALAVGYNGQFF TGCAGTGCTAGAGCCCTAGCGGTAGGCTACAATGGGCAGTTCTTC
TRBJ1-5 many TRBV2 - CASSGEGGGPQHF TGTGCCAGCAGTGGTGAAGGGGGTGGGCCCCAGCATTTT
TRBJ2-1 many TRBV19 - CATKWDSWDNEQFF TGTGCCACCAAATGGGACTCCTGGGACAATGAGCAGTTCTTC
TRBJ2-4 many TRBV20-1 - CSATGQFSVAKNIQYF TGCAGTGCTACCGGACAGTTTTCGGTAGCCAAAAACATTCAGTACTTC
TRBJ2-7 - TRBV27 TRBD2 CGSSRPITSGSNEQYF TGTGGCAGCAGCCGGCCCATTACTAGCGGGAGCAACGAGCAGTACTTC
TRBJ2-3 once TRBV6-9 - CASSYRPRTDTQYF TGTGCCAGCAGTTACCGGCCTCGCACAGATACGCAGTATTTT
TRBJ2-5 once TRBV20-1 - CSARDWGETKYF TGCAGTGCAAGAGATTGGGGGGAGACCAAGTACTTC
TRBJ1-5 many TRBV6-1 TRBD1 CASSTRQGGNQPQHF TGTGCCAGCAGTACCCGACAGGGGGGCAATCAGCCCCAGCATTTT
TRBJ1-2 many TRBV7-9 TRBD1 CASSSLGQGGGYTF TGTGCCAGCAGCTCCCTGGGACAGGGTGGAGGCTACACCTTC
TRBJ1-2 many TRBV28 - CASSPLGDTLNYGYTF TGTGCCAGCAGTCCCCTGGGGGACACCCTAAACTATGGCTACACCTTC
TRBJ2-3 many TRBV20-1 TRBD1 CSFFPNPGQGAIADTQYF TGCAGTTTTTTCCCGAATCCGGGACAGGGGGCAATCGCAGATACGCAGTATTTT
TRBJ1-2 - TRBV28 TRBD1 CDSSSLKQGWGGYTF TGTGACAGCAGTTCACTCAAACAGGGGTGGGGTGGCTACACCTTC
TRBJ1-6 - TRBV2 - CASRDLENSHLHF TGTGCCAGTAGAGACCTTGAAAATTCACACCTCCACTTT
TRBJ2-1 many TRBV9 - CASSEFPLTGNEQFF TGTGCCAGCAGCGAGTTCCCCCTAACGGGCAATGAGCAGTTCTTC
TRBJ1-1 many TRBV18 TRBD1 CASSLQGASSTEAFF TGTGCCAGCTCGCTGCAGGGGGCGAGTTCCACTGAAGCTTTCTTT
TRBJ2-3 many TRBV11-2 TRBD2 CASSLGGGTTSTDTQYF TGTGCCAGCAGCTTAGGGGGGGGGACGACTAGCACAGATACGCAGTATTTT
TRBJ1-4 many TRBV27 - CASRMVSGPGDEKLFF TGTGCCAGCCGCATGGTATCGGGGCCAGGGGATGAAAAACTGTTTTTT
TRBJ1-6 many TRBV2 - CASSENGGGNSPLHF TGTGCCAGCAGTGAAAACGGCGGGGGGAATTCACCCCTCCACTTT
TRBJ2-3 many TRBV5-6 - CASSPPLVTIPSTDTQYF TGTGCCAGCAGCCCCCCGCTTGTCACCATCCCTAGCACAGATACGCAGTATTTT
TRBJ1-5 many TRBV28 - CASSLGRTNQPQHF TGTGCCAGCAGTCTCGGACGGACAAATCAGCCCCAGCATTTT
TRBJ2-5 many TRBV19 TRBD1 CASSKISPRQGIVETQYF TGTGCCAGTAGTAAAATAAGCCCCCGACAGGGGATTGTGGAGACCCAGTACTTC
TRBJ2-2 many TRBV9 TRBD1 CASSVDPWQGANTGELFF TGTGCCAGCAGCGTAGATCCGTGGCAGGGGGCGAACACCGGGGAGCTGTTTTTT
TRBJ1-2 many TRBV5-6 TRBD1 CASSPEQGARGYTF TGTGCCAGCAGCCCGGAACAGGGGGCGAGAGGCTACACCTTC
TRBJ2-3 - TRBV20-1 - CSAHYTGSTDPQYF TGCAGTGCACACTACACAGGGAGCACAGATCCGCAGTATTTT
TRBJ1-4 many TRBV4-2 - CASSQDRAGANEKLFF TGTGCCAGCAGCCAAGATCGGGCTGGGGCTAATGAAAAACTGTTTTTT
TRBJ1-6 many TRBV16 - CASSHSRLALHF TGTGCCAGCAGCCATTCCCGGTTGGCCCTCCACTTT
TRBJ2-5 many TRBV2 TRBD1 CASSAGTGAREYF TGTGCCAGCAGCGCCGGGACAGGGGCTCGGGAGTACTTC
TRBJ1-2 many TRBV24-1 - CATSPGPQTHGYTF TGTGCCACCAGCCCCGGACCGCAGACCCATGGCTACACCTTC
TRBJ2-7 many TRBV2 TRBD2 CASRGTKSYEQYF TGTGCCAGCAGGGGGACTAAGTCCTACGAGCAGTACTTC
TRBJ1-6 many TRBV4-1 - CASSQTLDSYSPLHF TGCGCCAGCAGCCAGACCCTGGACAGTTATTCACCCCTCCACTTT